The entry below gives a single T cell receptor beta chain sequence along with its context. The antigen remains unidentified. CDR1 and CDR2 (germline): SGHAT, FQNNGV. The V segment lost 3 bases and the J segment 8 bases; nucleotides outside the gene matches: 6. CDR3 size: 13 residues. The data were obtained in a study of blood T cells in healthy people across ages. Whole-study context: In model experiments, template switching was able to capture about one barcoded beta molecule for every two T cells that were present. Points from the study as a whole: CMV status of donors was unknown, possibly confounding expanded clonotype changes. TCR beta diversity was tightly associated with the proportion of naive T cells.

For the second PCR, which ran for roughly 6 to 12 cycles, a sample-barcoded 5' primer and a J-beta primer mix were used. Tagging of each cDNA molecule was performed by a template-switch adaptor with 12 random nucleotides. In TCRdb, the 5' RACE reads were re-called with MiXCR into one record per CDR3 protein. This sample yields 730,000 or so distinct CDR3 sequences, of which 40% to 45% are seen a single time; around 20% belongs to the top ten. The genes are TRBV11-2 and TRBJ1-2, with 7 bases that match TRBD1. The sample comprised blood. The clonotype comes from a woman aged 60-70 years in good health. CDR3 region: CASSFQGGQGYTF. CDR3 nucleotide sequence: TGTGCCAGCAGCTTCCAGGGGGGTCAAGGCTACACCTTC.